The source of this T cell receptor (beta chain) is a study of cytomegalovirus exposure and HLA in healthy donors. PCR employed 60 Vbeta and 13 Jbeta primers. Sequencing was performed with immunoSEQ multiplex PCR; in TCRdb, only in-frame clones are kept and a portion is missing. The sample shows roughly 100,000 clones, 60% to 80% of them seen only once. Germline V gene lookup returns CDR1 SGHNT and CDR2 YENEEA. The V gene lost 5 bases and the J gene lost 5 bases, with 13 bases spanning the gap. This CDR3 spans 14 amino acids. The chain employs TRBV11-3 and TRBJ2-1; no definite D call. Sequenced material: PBMCs. This receptor was taken from a boy between 10 and 17 years old in good health and CMV-seronegative. The CDR3 here is CASSLSFENNEQFF. The CDR3 DNA reads as TGTGCCAGCAGCCTCTCCTTCGAGAACAATGAGCAGTTCTTC. The whole variable domain, filled in from reference TRBV11-3 and TRBJ2-1, reads EAGVVQSPRYKIIEKKQPVAFWCNPISGHNTLYWYLQNLGQGPELLIRYENEEAVDDSQLPKDRFSAERLKGVDSTLKIQPAELGDSAVYLCASSLSFENNEQFFGPGTRLTVL.